This is a list of T cell receptor beta chains from one sample in a study of cytomegalovirus exposure and HLA in healthy donors. The method was immunoSEQ multiplex PCR; TCRdb's version includes in-frame clones alone and lacks a portion of them. The table includes some 120,000 clones, roughly 9% detected once. Sequenced input: PBMCs. Receptors originate from a woman aged 40 to 50 in good health and CMV-seropositive. Each CDR3 is given with its conserved first and last residue. D genes are given only for firm matches. Size is omitted from some rows. Given values are once, few, many or a class for expanded clones.

V gene,CDR3 length,J gene,D gene,clone size,CDR3 protein,CDR3 DNA
TRBV6-4,14,TRBJ2-1,TRBD2,few,CASSGLAGGNEQFF,TGTGCCAGCAGTGGACTAGCGGGGGGGAATGAGCAGTTCTTC
TRBV29-1,15,TRBJ2-2,-,few,CSVLSRGTNTGELFF,TGCAGCGTTCTCAGTAGGGGGACGAACACCGGGGAGCTGTTTTTT
TRBV27,13,TRBJ1-2,-,-,CASSYRTDYGYTF,TGTGCCAGCAGTTACAGGACGGACTATGGCTACACCTTC
TRBV7-2,16,TRBJ2-7,-,few,CASSLDLRGTLYEQYF,TGTGCCAGCAGCTTAGATCTAAGGGGGACCCTCTACGAGCAGTACTTC
TRBV6-5,14,TRBJ2-7,-,few,CASSYLSGGHEQYF,TGTGCCAGCAGTTACCTATCGGGGGGCCACGAGCAGTACTTC
TRBV9,15,TRBJ2-1,TRBD2,few,CASSDRGDDYNEQFF,TGTGCCAGCAGCGATCGGGGGGACGACTACAATGAGCAGTTCTTC
TRBV12-5,14,TRBJ1-5,-,few,CASGPAGGNQPQHF,TGTGCTAGTGGTCCCGCGGGGGGCAATCAGCCCCAGCATTTT
TRBV15,15,TRBJ1-2,TRBD1,-,CATSRTGGIGYGYTF,TGTGCCACCAGCAGGACAGGGGGCATTGGCTATGGCTACACCTTC
TRBV9,18,TRBJ2-3,TRBD2,-,CASSVAVAGSTSTDTQYF,TGTGCCAGCAGCGTAGCGGTAGCGGGGAGCACTAGCACAGATACGCAGTATTTT
TRBV9,18,TRBJ2-1,TRBD2,-,CASSVATETSGGYNEQFF,TGTGCCAGCAGCGTAGCTACGGAGACTAGCGGGGGTTACAATGAGCAGTTCTTC
TRBV4-1,15,TRBJ1-5,TRBD1,-,CASTPQGAVVEPQHF,TGCGCCAGCACTCCACAGGGGGCAGTGGTCGAGCCCCAGCATTTT
TRBV7-9,14,TRBJ1-1,-,-,CASSITGMNTEAFF,TGTGCCAGCAGCATCACAGGCATGAACACTGAAGCTTTCTTT
TRBV5-1,13,TRBJ2-1,TRBD2,-,CASSVGLALEQFF,TGCGCCAGCAGCGTGGGACTAGCTCTTGAGCAGTTCTTC
TRBV5-4,13,TRBJ2-5,-,-,CASRDKSEETQYF,TGTGCCAGCAGGGACAAGAGTGAGGAGACCCAGTACTTC
TRBV10-2,14,TRBJ2-7,-,few,CASRGPPATYEQYF,TGCGCCAGCAGGGGGCCGCCGGCGACCTACGAGCAGTACTTC
TRBV7-9,12,TRBJ2-5,-,few,CASSPYQETQYF,TGTGCCAGCAGTCCGTACCAAGAGACCCAGTACTTC
TRBV4-1,14,TRBJ1-1,-,few,CASSRGGTASGAFF,TGCGCCAGCAGCCGAGGCGGGACGGCAAGTGGAGCTTTCTTT
TRBV15,14,TRBJ2-5,TRBD2,few,CATSRRLAGETQYF,TGTGCCACCAGCAGGCGACTAGCGGGGGAGACCCAGTACTTC
TRBV6-4,16,TRBJ2-1,-,-,CASSDLSTSSYNEQFF,TGTGCCAGCAGTGACTTAAGTACTAGCAGCTACAATGAGCAGTTCTTC
TRBV6-5,15,TRBJ1-2,TRBD1,-,CASSPGQGLTDGYTF,TGTGCCAGCAGTCCCGGACAGGGGCTGACCGATGGCTACACCTTC